What follows is one T cell receptor beta chain and its context. The table lists this clone with a count of one. The specificity of this receptor is unknown. No clone much larger than this one lies a single base away; base qualities are absent. Libraries were made using the immunoSEQ multiplex PCR assay. For the multiplex PCR, a mixture combining 60 forward primers for TCR Vbeta segments and 13 reverse primers for TCR Jbeta segments was used. The CDR3 region of rearranged TCR beta genes was amplified from genomic DNA by a multiplex PCR assay. The Illumina HiSeq System was used to sequence the amplified TCR beta libraries as 87-base-pair reads. In the original analysis: A later analysis tallied 75 million to 95 million unique TCR beta chains across the 666 repertoires, and around 10 million of those chains were shared by two or more donors. To remove PCR and sequencing errors, raw reads were error-corrected and collapsed into unique sequences using a nearest-neighbor algorithm that merged closely related sequences. CDR3 sequences were aligned to IMGT reference sequences to assign V, D and J gene segments. For a sequence to be retained, at least a six-nucleotide match to both a V gene segment and a J gene segment was required. Rearrangements were called productive when the CDR3 lacked stop codons and stayed in frame with V and J; all others were non-productive. CDR3 was defined according to IMGT convention as the region running from the second conserved V-encoded cysteine to the conserved J-encoded phenylalanine. The earlier analysis of about 570 of the donors excluded any sequence lacking an unambiguous match to a single V gene segment. An earlier analysis of about 590 of the donors classified V segments as functional when productive rearrangements were above 56.7% and as segregating when the standard deviation between donors was above 5%. A statistical classification framework was developed to diagnose cytomegalovirus status using the catalog of TCR beta chain sequences. In a later analysis, V and J genes were assigned by comparing TCR nucleotide sequences against IMGT/GENE-DB human TR gene sequences. The TCRdist pipeline was used in a later analysis to assign CDR3 sequences and most-parsimonious VDJ recombination scenarios. In a later analysis, each TCR beta chain was defined by its CDR3 amino acid sequence together with its V-gene family, and reads lacking a unique V-gene family were excluded. In a later analysis, around 600 highly shared, low-generation-probability nucleotide sequences were removed to address suspected cross-contamination and a sequencing artifact. In a later analysis, a clonal expansion index was calculated for each public chain from normalized within-repertoire ranks of inferred template counts. A later analysis computed generation probabilities with a VDJ recombination model fitted to out-of-frame rearrangements, and checked the results against IGoR. Hypergeometric tests were used in a later analysis to score TCR-TCR, TCR-HLA and TCR-CMV co-occurrence, with a repertoire-size bias correction applied to the TCR pairs. To estimate false discovery rates, a later analysis permuted the HLA or CMV assignments 20 times. A later analysis grouped co-occurring TCRs with DBSCAN, adding TCRdist sequence similarity when clustering within HLA-allele-positive subsets. Repertoires with fewer than 30,000 or more than 120,000 public chains were left out of co-occurrence clustering, as were a handful of repertoires with anomalous nucleotide sharing. TCRdb took this table from immuneACCESS and kept in-frame rearrangements with V and J called. Such tables lack part of the clones; where checked against another copy, unresolved V genes explain under half of the gap, and the rest is unexplained. D and trimming were read from the DNA, whereas the V and J calls and clone size are those reported in that table. This sample is represented by 95,000 to 100,000 clones; less than 80% of them were singletons. About 2% of the sample is in the top ten clones.

This specimen belongs to a study of cytomegalovirus exposure and HLA in healthy donors (dated by TCRdb to about 2017). For the wider study: An earlier analysis of approximately 640 of the donors reported 250 to 350 Gb of sequence data and around 120 million unique TCR beta sequences from 190 million or so T cells. Roughly 5 DR-DQ haplotypes were handled as single units for association and clustering, since linkage in the cohort was strong. Alongside the repertoire data, information on donor age, sex, ethnicity and CMV serostatus was compiled. Rather than drawing on any new phenotypic data, the later analysis identified candidate immune exposures from TCR beta sequences and the way those sequences occurred across donors. The study was designed to test whether signatures of past pathogen exposure could be identified by cataloging public T cell receptors. The genetic ancestry cluster associated with self-reported Caucasian donors included around 76% of the 398 genotyped donors. HLA typing included class I and class II loci at four-digit resolution. A later genetic analysis used genome-wide SNP genotypes for about 60% of the roughly 670 donors, treating that subset as a discovery cohort. An earlier analysis of a few hundred of the donors applied high-throughput TCR beta sequencing to assess whether each TCR beta V gene segment acted as functional or pseudogenic. An early release covering roughly 640 HLA-typed donors comprised 300 to 350 gigabases of sequencing data and around 86 million unique TCR sequences. All discovery cohort repertoires had been generated on a single sequencing platform. A separate validation cohort of roughly 130 different subjects was used in addition to the 666-subject first cohort. A later analysis re-examined previously published TCR beta repertoires from over 500 donors and added high-resolution HLA genotyping to investigate patterns of TCR occurrence. Across approximately 400 genotyped donors of the cohort, an average of roughly 200,000 unique TCR beta nucleotide sequences per donor were sequenced, and 15% to 20% of those sequences were non-productive. The study profiled the T cell repertoires of some 610 subjects by immunosequencing and related them to cytomegalovirus serostatus. To predict cytomegalovirus infection status, the study combined high-throughput TCR immunosequencing, statistical association of individual TCRs with disease status, and machine learning. Typing coverage varied by locus: roughly 629-640 donors for A, B, C, DRB1 and DQB1; 522 for DQA1; 606 for DPA1; approximately 490 for DPB1. Study-level results and caveats: Specific HLA alleles were associated with 18,000 or so TCR beta sequences at a false discovery rate of 0.05 in a later analysis. In a later analysis, several top co-occurrence clusters were reported to appear linked to parvovirus B19, influenza, CMV and Epstein-Barr virus. In both the original and validation cohorts, the classifier was reported to diagnose cytomegalovirus status with high specificity and sensitivity. In a later analysis, TCR association rates were found to vary across HLA loci, with the most associated TCRs seen for DRB1 alleles and the fewest for HLA-C alleles. Because some donors lacked HLA typing at each locus, the association tests relied only on the typed subset. Immune exposure information for the cohort was limited to CMV serostatus. Across donors, most TCR sequences were observed very rarely, whereas some public TCRs were present in many individuals. Because counts were too low, about 18 rarely observed V segments, including chromosome 9 orphons, were excluded from the earlier analysis of around 590 of the donors. In a later analysis, HLA-associated TCR beta chains showed more clonal expansion and lower generation probabilities than non-associated chains that were equally common. A further reported finding was that TCR beta sequences accurately predicted the HLA-A and HLA-B alleles for most subjects in the first cohort. In an earlier analysis of some 500 of the donors, most TCR beta V segments were observed in productive rearrangements about 90% or about 30% of the time, broadly matching IMGT annotations. In the study, around 150 TCR beta chains were listed as associated with cytomegalovirus. Assigning TCR associations to individual alleles was difficult when HLA alleles, especially DR and DQ, strongly co-occurred. Because the 87-base-pair reads could not distinguish some IMGT-functional V segments, including TRBV6-2 and TRBV6-3, those segments were excluded. Three of the identified cytomegalovirus-associated TCR beta chains were confirmed in vitro to be specific for cytomegalovirus antigens. A later analysis found that most CMV-associated TCR beta chains appeared HLA-restricted, with HLA associations seemingly driven largely by CMV exposure. According to the authors, the approach could potentially be generalized to other disease states and immunological phenotypes. The cohort was sequenced for TCR beta chains only, and without alpha or paired-chain data the features that could be detected were limited. Linkage disequilibrium might explain the correlated functional status among segregating V segments, but an unknown experimental factor could not be excluded. A group of highly shared sequence variants was considered likely to be a technical artifact of the sequencing pipeline. V-gene and J-gene trimming of TCR beta chains was associated with a missense DCLRE1C variant in a later genetic analysis, and the association was replicated in an independent cohort. A later genetic analysis reported fewer N-insertions in productive TCRs among donors in an Asian-associated ancestry cluster than the roughly 690-donor mean. Roughly uniform sequencing depth across donors was assumed in presence/absence analyses, although this assumption may not hold.

CDR3 length: 16 amino acids, cysteine to phenylalanine. The CDR3 DNA has 48 bases and is translated from base 1. V sheds 9 bases and J sheds 0 bases, leaving 15 bases between their ends. CDR1 and CDR2 (SNHLY, FYNNEI) derive from the germline V gene. The cohort consisted of 670 or so healthy bone marrow donors. At the time of sampling, every cohort member was nominally healthy, though immune exposures that went unrecorded were likely present. The donor tested CMV seronegative and was one of the 352 seronegative cohort members. Each donor provided a peripheral blood sample, and peripheral blood mononuclear cells were used for TCR beta sequencing. The Qiagen DNeasy Blood Extraction Kit was used to extract genomic DNA from the blood cell samples.

The chain couples TRBV2 to TRBJ1-6; TRBD1 is a possible D gene, resting on 5 matching bases. The specimen sequenced was PBMCs. This receptor was obtained from a middle-aged man in good health and CMV-seronegative. The nucleotide sequence reads as follows: TGTGCCAGTAATCAGGGCTTTTACTCCTATAATTCACCCCTCCACTTT. This sequence encodes CASNQGFYSYNSPLHF.